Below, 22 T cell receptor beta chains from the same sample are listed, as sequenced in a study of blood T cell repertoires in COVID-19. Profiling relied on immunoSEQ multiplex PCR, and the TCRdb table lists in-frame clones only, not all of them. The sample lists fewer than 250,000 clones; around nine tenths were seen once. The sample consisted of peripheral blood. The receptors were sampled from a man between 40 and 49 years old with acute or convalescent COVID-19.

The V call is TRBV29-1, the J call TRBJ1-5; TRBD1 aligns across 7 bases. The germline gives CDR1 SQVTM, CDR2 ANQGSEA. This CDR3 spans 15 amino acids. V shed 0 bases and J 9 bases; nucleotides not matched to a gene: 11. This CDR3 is CSVEEGTRGLGPQHF. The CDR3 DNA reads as TGCAGCGTTGAAGAGGGGACGAGGGGGCTCGGGCCCCAGCATTTT.

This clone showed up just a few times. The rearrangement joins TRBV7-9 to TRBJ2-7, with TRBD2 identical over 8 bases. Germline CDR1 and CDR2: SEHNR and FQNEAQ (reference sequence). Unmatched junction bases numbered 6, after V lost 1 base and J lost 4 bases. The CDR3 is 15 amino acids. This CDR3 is CASSLVSGSTYEQYF. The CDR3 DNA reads TGTGCCAGCAGCTTAGTAAGCGGGAGCACTTACGAGCAGTACTTC.

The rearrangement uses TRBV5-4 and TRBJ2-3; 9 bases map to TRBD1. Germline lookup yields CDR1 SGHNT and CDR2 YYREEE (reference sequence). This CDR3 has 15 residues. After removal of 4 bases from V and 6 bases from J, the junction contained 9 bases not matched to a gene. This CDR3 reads CASSLTGGGWDTQYF. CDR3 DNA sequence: TGTGCCAGCAGCCTGACAGGGGGAGGGTGGGATACGCAGTATTTT.

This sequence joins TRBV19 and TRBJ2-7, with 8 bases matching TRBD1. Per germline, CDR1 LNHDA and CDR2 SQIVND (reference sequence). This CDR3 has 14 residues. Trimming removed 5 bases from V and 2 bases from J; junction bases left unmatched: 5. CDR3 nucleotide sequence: TGTGCCAGTAGTCCCGGGACAGGAGCCTACGAGCAGTACTTC. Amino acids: CASSPGTGAYEQYF.

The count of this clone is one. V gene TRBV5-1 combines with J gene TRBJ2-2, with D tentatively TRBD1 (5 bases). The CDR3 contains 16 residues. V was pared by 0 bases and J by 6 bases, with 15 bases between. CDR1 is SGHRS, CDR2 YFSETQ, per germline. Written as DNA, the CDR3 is TGCGCCAGCAGCTTGGAGGGGCCGGTTGTTGCCGGGGAGCTGTTTTTT. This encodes CASSLEGPVVAGELFF.

CDR3 coding DNA: TGTGCCAGCAGTGCGACGGGACAGGGGTCAGATACGCAGTATTTT. Its translation: CASSATGQGSDTQYF. V usage is TRBV25-1 and J usage is TRBJ2-3; 10 bases align to TRBD1. Germline V gives CDR1 MGHDK, CDR2 SYGVNS. The CDR3 totals 15 residues. J gave up 4 bases and V 4 bases, and 5 bases lay outside the gene matches.

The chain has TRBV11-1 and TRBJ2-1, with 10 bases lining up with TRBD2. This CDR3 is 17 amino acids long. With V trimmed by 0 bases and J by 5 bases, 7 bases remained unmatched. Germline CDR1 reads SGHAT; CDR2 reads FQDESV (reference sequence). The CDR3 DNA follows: TGTGCCAGCAGCTTAGCGCCTAGCGGGAGCGGTAACAATGAGCAGTTCTTC. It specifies CASSLAPSGSGNNEQFF.

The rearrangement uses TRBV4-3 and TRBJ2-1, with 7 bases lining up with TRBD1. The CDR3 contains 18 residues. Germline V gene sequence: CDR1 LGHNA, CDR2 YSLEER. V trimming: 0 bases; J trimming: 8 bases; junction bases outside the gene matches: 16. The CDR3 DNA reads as TGCGCCAGCAGCCAAGACTTTCCTGGGACAGCCCTTGGGCATGAGCAGTTCTTC. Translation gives CASSQDFPGTALGHEQFF.

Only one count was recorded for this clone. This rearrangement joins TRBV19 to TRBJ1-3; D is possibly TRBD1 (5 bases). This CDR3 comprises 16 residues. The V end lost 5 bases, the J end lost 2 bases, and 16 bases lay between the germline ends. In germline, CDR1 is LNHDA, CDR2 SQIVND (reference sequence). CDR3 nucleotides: TGTGCCAGTAGTCTCCGGTCGGGGGGGACTGGAAACACCATATATTTT. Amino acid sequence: CASSLRSGGTGNTIYF.

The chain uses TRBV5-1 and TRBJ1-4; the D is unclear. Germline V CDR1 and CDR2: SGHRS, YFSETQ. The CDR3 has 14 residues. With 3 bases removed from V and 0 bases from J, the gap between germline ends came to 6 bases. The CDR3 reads CASSSGATNEKLFF. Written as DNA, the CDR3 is TGCGCCAGCAGCTCCGGTGCAACTAATGAAAAACTGTTTTTT.

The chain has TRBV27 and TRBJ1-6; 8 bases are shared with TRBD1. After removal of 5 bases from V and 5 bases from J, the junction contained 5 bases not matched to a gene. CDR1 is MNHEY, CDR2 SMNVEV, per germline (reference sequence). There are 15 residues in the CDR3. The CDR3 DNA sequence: TGTGCCAGCAGTGCGAGGACAGGGAATAATTCACCCCTCCACTTT. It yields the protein CASSARTGNNSPLHF.

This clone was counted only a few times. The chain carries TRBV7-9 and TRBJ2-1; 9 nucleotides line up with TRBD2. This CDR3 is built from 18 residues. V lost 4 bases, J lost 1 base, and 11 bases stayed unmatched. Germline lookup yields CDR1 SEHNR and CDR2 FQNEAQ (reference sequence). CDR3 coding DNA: TGTGCCAGCAGCTCCCTGAGGTTAAGCGGGGGGTCCTACAATGAGCAGTTCTTC. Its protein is CASSSLRLSGGSYNEQFF.

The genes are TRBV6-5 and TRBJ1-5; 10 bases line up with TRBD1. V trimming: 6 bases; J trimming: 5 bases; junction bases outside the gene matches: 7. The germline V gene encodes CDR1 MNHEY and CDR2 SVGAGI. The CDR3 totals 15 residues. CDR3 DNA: TGTGCCAGCAGAGCTGTGGACAGGGGGGATCAGCCCCAGCATTTT. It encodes CASRAVDRGDQPQHF.

The CDR3 bases are TGTGCCAGCAGTTACCATGGACTAGCGGGACCCTACGAGCAGTACTTC. This gives the protein CASSYHGLAGPYEQYF. J is TRBJ2-7 and V is TRBV6-2 or TRBV6-3, with 12 bases lining up with TRBD2. Trimming took 2 bases from V and 2 from J; bases not matched to a gene: 4. The CDR3 contains 16 residues. In germline, CDR1 is MNHEY, CDR2 SVGEGT.

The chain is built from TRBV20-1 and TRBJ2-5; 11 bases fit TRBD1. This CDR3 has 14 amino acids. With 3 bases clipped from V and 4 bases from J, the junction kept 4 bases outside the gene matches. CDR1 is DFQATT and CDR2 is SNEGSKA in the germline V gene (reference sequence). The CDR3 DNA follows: TGCAGTGCTAGTCAGGACAGGGGGCGAGAGACCCAGTACTTC. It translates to CSASQDRGRETQYF.

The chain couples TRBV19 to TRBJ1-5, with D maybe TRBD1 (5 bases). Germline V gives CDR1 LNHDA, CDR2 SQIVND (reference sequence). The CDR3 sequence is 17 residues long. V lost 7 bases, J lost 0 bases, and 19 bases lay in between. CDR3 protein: CASTLWGSFNSNQPQHF. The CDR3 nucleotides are TGTGCCAGTACCTTATGGGGCAGTTTTAATAGCAATCAGCCCCAGCATTTT.

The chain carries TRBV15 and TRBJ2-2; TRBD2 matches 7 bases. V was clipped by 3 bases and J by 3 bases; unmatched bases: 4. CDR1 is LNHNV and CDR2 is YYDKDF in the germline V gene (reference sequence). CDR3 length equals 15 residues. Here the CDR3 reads CATSSGTTHTGELFF. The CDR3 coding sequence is TGTGCCACCAGCAGCGGGACTACCCACACCGGGGAGCTGTTTTTT.

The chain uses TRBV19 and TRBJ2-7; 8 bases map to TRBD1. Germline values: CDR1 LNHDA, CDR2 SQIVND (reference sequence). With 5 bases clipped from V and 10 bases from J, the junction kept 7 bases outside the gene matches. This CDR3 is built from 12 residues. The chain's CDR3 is CASSPGGLGQYF. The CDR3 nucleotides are TGTGCCAGTAGTCCAGGGGGCCTCGGTCAGTACTTC.

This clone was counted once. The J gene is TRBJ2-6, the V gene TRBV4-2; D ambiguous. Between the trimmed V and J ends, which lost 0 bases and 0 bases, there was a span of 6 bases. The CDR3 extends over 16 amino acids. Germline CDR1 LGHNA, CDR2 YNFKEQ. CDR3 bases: TGTGCCAGCAGCCAAGATGAGCTCTCTGGGGCCAACGTCCTGACTTTC. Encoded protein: CASSQDELSGANVLTF.

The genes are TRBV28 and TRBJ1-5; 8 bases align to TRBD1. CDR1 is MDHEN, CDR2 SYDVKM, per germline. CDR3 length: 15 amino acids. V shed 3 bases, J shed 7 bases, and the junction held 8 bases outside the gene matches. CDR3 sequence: CASSFFGQGRQPQHF. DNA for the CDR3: TGTGCCAGCAGTTTTTTTGGACAGGGCAGACAGCCCCAGCATTTT.

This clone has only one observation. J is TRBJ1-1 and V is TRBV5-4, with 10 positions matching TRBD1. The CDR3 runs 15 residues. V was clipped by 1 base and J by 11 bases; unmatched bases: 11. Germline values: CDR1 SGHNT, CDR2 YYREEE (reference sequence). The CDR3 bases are TGTGCCAGCAGCTTGTCCGACAGGGGGCTTATCGGGGCTTTCTTT. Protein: CASSLSDRGLIGAFF.

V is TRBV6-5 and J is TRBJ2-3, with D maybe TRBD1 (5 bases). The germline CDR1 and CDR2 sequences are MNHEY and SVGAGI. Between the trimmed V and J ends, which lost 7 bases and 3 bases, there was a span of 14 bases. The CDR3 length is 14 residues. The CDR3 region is CASTVQGPTDTQYF. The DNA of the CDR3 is TGTGCCAGCACGGTGCAGGGCCCGACAGATACGCAGTATTTT.